This T cell receptor (beta chain) was captured in a study of shared clonotypes between healthy human individuals. All of the donors resided in Nashville, Tennessee, and each was a Caucasian adult. The V end lost 6 bases, the J end lost 1 base, and 12 bases lay between the germline ends. The CDR3 is 14 amino acids. CDR1 and CDR2 from the germline V gene are SGHNT and YENEEA. General study points: Across a handful of donors, naive CD4 shared 5% to 6%, naive CD8 around 3.8%, memory CD4 about 2.5%, memory CD8 over 0.3%. Donor scarcity curtailed the genetic and exposure-history diversity represented herein.

A remark on this clone: What it binds is not known.

As handled by the study authors: Filtering was not the same, since immunoSEQ gave junction-only sequences without quality scores. This table comes from immunoSEQ multiplex PCR, and its TCRdb copy is limited to in-frame clones, with some not included. V and J calls and clone size are as listed in that table; D and trimming were resolved from the DNA. The sample includes 2 million to 2.5 million clones, more than 90% of them seen just once. The sequence derives from a man younger than 30 in good health. The J gene is TRBJ2-5, the V gene TRBV11-3; D is unclear. Source material: naive CD4+ T cells sorted from blood. Documented subset: CD45RA+ positively selected. CDR3 region: CASSTRPVQETQYF. CDR3 bases: TGTGCCAGCAGTACACGGCCGGTCCAAGAGACCCAGTACTTC. Combining the CDR3 with reference TRBV11-3 and TRBJ2-5 gives the whole variable domain EAGVVQSPRYKIIEKKQPVAFWCNPISGHNTLYWYLQNLGQGPELLIRYENEEAVDDSQLPKDRFSAERLKGVDSTLKIQPAELGDSAVYLCASSTRPVQETQYFGPGTRLLVL.